This T cell receptor (beta chain) was profiled in a study of blood T cell repertoires in COVID-19 (TCRdb year 2020). Regarding the study in general: Samples covering the acute and convalescent phases of COVID-19 were provided by collaborators in the United States, Italy and Spain. The repertoires were made available in a free public database intended to serve as a resource for research on the immune response to SARS-CoV-2. Sample metadata almost always included a de-identified subject ID, COVID-19 status, age in years and sex. The samples were drawn from two sources: the first 160 participants of the ongoing ImmuneRACE study, and 1,200 or so subjects contributed by 6 global collaborators. Deeply sampled blood TCRbeta repertoires from subjects exposed to, actively infected with, or recovered from COVID-19 were included in the dataset. Where HLA class I and class II types were available, the types were taken from metadata supplied by the sample provider, not from assay-based typing. The material from the prospective study consisted of cDNA or gDNA derived from T cells, B-cell-depleted T cells, or PBMCs. Here is what the overall study found, with its caveats: How much clinical and demographic metadata was included differed by source and by participant, and the metadata was provided uncurated.

TCRbeta CDR3 regions were amplified from genomic DNA using the immunoSEQ Assay, a bias-controlled multiplex PCR. The source study handled its data this way. Within the assay, amplification of reference gene primers was used to estimate how many nucleated cells each sample contained. To quantify the absolute abundance of each unique TCRbeta CDR3 rearrangement, sequence reads were collapsed and filtered. For each sample, productive Simpson clonality was calculated as the square root of Simpson's diversity index across productive rearrangements. This is the immuneACCESS table as TCRdb keeps it, with only in-frame sequences that have V and J called. A part of the clones is gone; compared with another copy, unresolved V genes explain less than half, and the rest is unexplained. The V and J calls and the clone size are those of that table, but D and trimming were determined from the DNA. This sample is represented by roughly 66,000 clones; 80% to 95% of them were singletons. Less than 15% of the sample rests with the top ten.

Collaborating institutions collected whole blood in K2EDTA tubes following their own protocols. For TCRbeta analysis, collaborators shipped samples in one of three forms: frozen whole blood, isolated PBMCs, or DNA extracted from either of those sample types. Trimming leaves V shorter by 3 bases and J shorter by 8 bases, with the junction holding 8 bases beyond the gene matches. Measured from the cysteine to the phenylalanine, the CDR3 is 14 residues long. Just the 42-base CDR3 DNA is kept, in frame starting at base 1. Sequences SGDLS (CDR1) and YYNGEE (CDR2) are obtained from the germline V gene. For this clone: Its antigen is currently not known. Base qualities are not at hand, and no much larger clone is one base apart.

Sequenced sample: peripheral blood. The sequence links TRBV9 to TRBJ2-1, with 7 central nucleotides matching TRBD2. This receptor was obtained from a human donor with active COVID-19. The donor label of this sample is uncertain. The CDR3 protein sequence reads: CASSGTREMDEQFF. The sequence in DNA is TGTGCCAGCAGCGGGACTAGGGAAATGGATGAGCAGTTCTTC.